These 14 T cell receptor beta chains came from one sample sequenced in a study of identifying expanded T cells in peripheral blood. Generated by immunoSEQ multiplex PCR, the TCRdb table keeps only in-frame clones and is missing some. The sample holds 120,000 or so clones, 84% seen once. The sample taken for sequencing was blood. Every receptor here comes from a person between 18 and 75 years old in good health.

CDR3 DNA sequence: TGTGCCGCAAGACAGGGACTGAACTATGGCTACACCTTC. It is translated as CAARQGLNYGYTF. The rearrangement links TRBV28 to TRBJ1-2; 7 bases match TRBD1. The germline CDR1 and CDR2 sequences are MDHEN and SYDVKM. The CDR3 is made up of 13 amino acids. V lost 11 bases, J lost 2 bases, and 8 bases stayed unmatched.

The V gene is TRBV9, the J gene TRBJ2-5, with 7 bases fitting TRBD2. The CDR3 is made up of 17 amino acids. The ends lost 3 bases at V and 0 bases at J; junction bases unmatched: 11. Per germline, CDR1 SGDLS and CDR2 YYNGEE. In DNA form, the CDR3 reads TGTGCCAGCAGCGGCCCGTTAAGGGGAGGGGACCAAGAGACCCAGTACTTC. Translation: CASSGPLRGGDQETQYF. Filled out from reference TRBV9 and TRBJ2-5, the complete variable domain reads DSGVTQTPKHLITATGQRVTLRCSPRSGDLSVYWYQQSLDQGLQFLIQYYNGEERAKGNILERFSAQQFPDLHSELNLSSLELGDSALYFCASSGPLRGGDQETQYFGPGTRLLVL.

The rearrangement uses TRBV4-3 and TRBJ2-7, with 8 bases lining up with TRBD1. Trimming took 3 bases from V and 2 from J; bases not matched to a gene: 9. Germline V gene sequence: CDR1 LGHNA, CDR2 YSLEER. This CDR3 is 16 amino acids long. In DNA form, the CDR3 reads TGCGCCAGCAGCCAGGCTTGGACAGGGTACACCTACGAGCAGTACTTC. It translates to CASSQAWTGYTYEQYF.

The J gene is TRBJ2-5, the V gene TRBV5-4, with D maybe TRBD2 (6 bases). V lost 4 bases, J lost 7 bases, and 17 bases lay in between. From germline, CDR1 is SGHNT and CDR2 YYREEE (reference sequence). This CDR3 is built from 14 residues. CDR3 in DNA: TGTGCCAGCAGCCTTTCCGGGGGAGGTGGGACCCAGTACTTC. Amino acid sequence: CASSLSGGGGTQYF.

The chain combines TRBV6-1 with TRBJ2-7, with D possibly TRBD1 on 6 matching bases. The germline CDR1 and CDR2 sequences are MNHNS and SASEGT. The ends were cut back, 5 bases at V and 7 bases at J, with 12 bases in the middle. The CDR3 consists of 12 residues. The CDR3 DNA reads TGTGCCAGCAGTTTTACAGGGAAGGAGCAGTACTTC. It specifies CASSFTGKEQYF.

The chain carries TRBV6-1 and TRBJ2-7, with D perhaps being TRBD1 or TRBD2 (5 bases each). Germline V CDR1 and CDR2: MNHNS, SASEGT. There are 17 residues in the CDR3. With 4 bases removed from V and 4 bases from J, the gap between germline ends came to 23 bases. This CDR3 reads CASSASKTGTVRYEQYF. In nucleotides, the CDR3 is TGTGCCAGCAGTGCCTCTAAAACGGGGACGGTGAGATACGAGCAGTACTTC.

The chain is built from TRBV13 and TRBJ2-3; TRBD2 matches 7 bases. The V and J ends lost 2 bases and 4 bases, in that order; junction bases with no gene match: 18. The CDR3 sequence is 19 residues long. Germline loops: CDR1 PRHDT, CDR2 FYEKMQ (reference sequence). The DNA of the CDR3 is TGTGCCAGCAGCTTAAGTTTGGGCGGGGGACCCCCCTCGGCAGATACGCAGTATTTT. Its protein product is CASSLSLGGGPPSADTQYF. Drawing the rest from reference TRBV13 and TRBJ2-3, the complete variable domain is AAGVIQSPRHLIKEKRETATLKCYPIPRHDTVYWYQQGPGQDPQFLISFYEKMQSDKGSIPDRFSAQQFSDYHSELNMSSLELGDSALYFCASSLSLGGGPPSADTQYFGPGTRLTVL.

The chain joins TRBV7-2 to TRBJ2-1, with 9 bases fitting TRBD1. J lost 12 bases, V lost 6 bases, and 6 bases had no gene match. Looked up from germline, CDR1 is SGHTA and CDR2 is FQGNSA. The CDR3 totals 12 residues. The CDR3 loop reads CASSPYRGRQFF. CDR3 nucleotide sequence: TGTGCCAGCAGTCCTTACAGGGGGCGGCAGTTCTTC.

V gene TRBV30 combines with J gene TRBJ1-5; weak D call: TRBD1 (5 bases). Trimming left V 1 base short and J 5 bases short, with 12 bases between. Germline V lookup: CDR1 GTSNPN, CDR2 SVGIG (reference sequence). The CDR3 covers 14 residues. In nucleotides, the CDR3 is TGTGCCTGGAGTGACGGGACTGAATATCAGCCCCAGCATTTT. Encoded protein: CAWSDGTEYQPQHF.

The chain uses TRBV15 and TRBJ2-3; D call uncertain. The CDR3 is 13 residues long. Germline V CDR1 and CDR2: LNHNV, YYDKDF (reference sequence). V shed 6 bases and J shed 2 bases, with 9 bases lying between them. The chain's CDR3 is CATSGHITDTQYF. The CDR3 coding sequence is TGTGCCACCAGTGGCCACATCACAGATACGCAGTATTTT.

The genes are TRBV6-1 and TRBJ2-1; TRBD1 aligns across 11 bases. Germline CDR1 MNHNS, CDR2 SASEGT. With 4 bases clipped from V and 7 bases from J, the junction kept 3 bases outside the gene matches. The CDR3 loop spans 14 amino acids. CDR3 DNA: TGTGCCAGCAGTGCCGGACAGGGGGCAAATGAGCAGTTCTTC. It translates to CASSAGQGANEQFF.

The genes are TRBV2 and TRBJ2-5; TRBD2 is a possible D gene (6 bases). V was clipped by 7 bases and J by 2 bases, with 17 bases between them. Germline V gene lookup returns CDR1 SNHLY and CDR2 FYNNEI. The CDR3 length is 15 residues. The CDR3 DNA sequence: TGTGCCAGCAAACTCCGACTAGGTGTTCAAGAGACCCAGTACTTC. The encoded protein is CASKLRLGVQETQYF.

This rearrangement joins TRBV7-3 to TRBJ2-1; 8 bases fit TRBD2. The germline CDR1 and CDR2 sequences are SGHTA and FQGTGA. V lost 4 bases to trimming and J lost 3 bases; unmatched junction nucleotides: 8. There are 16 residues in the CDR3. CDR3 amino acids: CASSSKAGAGYNEQFF. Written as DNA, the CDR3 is TGTGCCAGCAGCTCGAAAGCGGGGGCCGGCTACAATGAGCAGTTCTTC.

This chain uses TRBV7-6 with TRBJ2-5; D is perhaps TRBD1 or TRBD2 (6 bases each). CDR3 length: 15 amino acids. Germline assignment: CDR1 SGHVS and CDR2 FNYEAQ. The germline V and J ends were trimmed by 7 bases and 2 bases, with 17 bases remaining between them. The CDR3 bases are TGTGCCAGCATTTTGAAAGGGGGGCATCAAGAGACCCAGTACTTC. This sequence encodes CASILKGGHQETQYF.